These T cell receptor beta chains were read from a single sample in a study of cytomegalovirus exposure and HLA in healthy donors. Profiled with immunoSEQ multiplex PCR; TCRdb holds only in-frame clones, not every one. The data contain 150,000 or so clones, approximately 80% of them singletons. The sample was PBMCs. Receptors were obtained from a man younger than 45 in good health and CMV-seropositive. The CDR3 runs from the conserved cysteine through the conserved F or W. D genes are given only for firm matches. Clone size is shown for a subset of rows, as once, few, many or a class of expanded clone.

TRBJ2-7 - TRBV28 - TGTGCCAGCAGTTCCGGAGGGACAGCCCTCTACGAGCAGTACTTC CASSSGGTALYEQYF
TRBJ2-2 - TRBV11-1 - TGTGCCAGCAGCTTAATATCGGGGGCCGGGGAGCTGTTTTTT CASSLISGAGELFF
TRBJ2-3 - TRBV7-9 - TGTGCCAGCAGCCCGCGAGGGAGCACAGATACGCAGTATTTT CASSPRGSTDTQYF
TRBJ2-5 - TRBV18 TRBD1 TGTGCCAGCTCAGGACAGGGAGCGCAAGAGACCCAGTACTTC CASSGQGAQETQYF
TRBJ2-2 - TRBV7-9 - TGTGCCAGCAGCCGTAGGGGGAGCACGGACACCGGGGAGCTGTTTTTT CASSRRGSTDTGELFF
TRBJ2-5 - TRBV6-5 - TGTGCCAGCAGTTCCGGGTCTGGAGGGGCAGGAGAGACCCAGTACTTC CASSSGSGGAGETQYF
TRBJ2-1 - TRBV10-3 - TGTGCCATCAGTGAGTCCGTCGGCAATGAGCAGTTCTTC CAISESVGNEQFF
TRBJ1-5 - TRBV19 TRBD1 TGTGCCAGTTGTGACAGGGTTAGCAATCAGCCCCAGCATTTT CASCDRVSNQPQHF
TRBJ1-2 - TRBV5-4 TRBD1 TGTGCCAGCAGCTTGGGTCAATCACAGGGGAACTATGGCTACACCTTC CASSLGQSQGNYGYTF
TRBJ1-4 - TRBV29-1 TRBD1 TGCAGCGTTGAACGAGGGGGCGATGGGAAACTGTTTTTT CSVERGGDGKLFF
TRBJ2-2 - TRBV6-6 TRBD2 TGTGCCAGCAGGACGGCGGGAGGCCGGACCGGGGAGCTGTTTTTT CASRTAGGRTGELFF
TRBJ2-2 - TRBV11-2 TRBD1 TGTGCCAGCAGTTATTTAATACAGGGGGCCGGGGAGCTGTTTTTT CASSYLIQGAGELFF
TRBJ1-5 - TRBV5-1 - TGCGCCAGCAGCTTTGTAGGGCATGAGGGGCCCCAGCATTTT CASSFVGHEGPQHF
TRBJ1-1 few TRBV7-3 - TGTGCCAGCAGCTTAACGGACTCGAACACTGAAGCTTTCTTT CASSLTDSNTEAFF
TRBJ2-5 - TRBV14 TRBD1 TGTGCCAGCAGCCCTTCGGGACAGTTCAAAGCCCAGTACTTC CASSPSGQFKAQYF
TRBJ2-3 - TRBV6-6 - TGTGCCAGCAGTTATCTGTTCTATGGCACAGATACGCAGTATTTT CASSYLFYGTDTQYF
TRBJ2-7 - TRBV4-1 TRBD1 TGTGCCAGCAGCCAAGATGAGGGGGCAGCCGACGAGCAGTACTTC CASSQDEGAADEQYF
TRBJ2-5 - TRBV28 - TGTGCCACCAAAGCCGGGCTCCCGGGGGAGACCCAGTACTTC CATKAGLPGETQYF
TRBJ2-7 - TRBV9 TRBD1 TGTGCCAGCAGCCCTCGCGGGAACAGGGGGCTAGCGAGGTACGAGCAGTACTTC CASSPRGNRGLARYEQYF
TRBJ2-1 - TRBV4-1 TRBD2 TGCGCCAGCAGCCATTTTACTAGCGGGAGAGGTAATGAGCAGTTCTTC CASSHFTSGRGNEQFF
TRBJ2-5 - TRBV28 TRBD1 TGTGCCAGCAGTTGGACAGGATCCCAAGAGACCCAGTACTTC CASSWTGSQETQYF
TRBJ2-3 - TRBV5-1 TRBD1 TGCGCCAGCAGCTTGGTAGCCGGACAGGGGAGTTGGGGAGATACGCAGTATTTT CASSLVAGQGSWGDTQYF
TRBJ2-5 - TRBV5-1 TRBD2 TGCGCCAGCAGCTTCAGCGGGGCGAAAGAGACCCAGTACTTC CASSFSGAKETQYF
TRBJ2-6 once TRBV5-1 TRBD2 TGCGCCAGCAGCTTGGGCGGGAGCTCTGGGGCCAACGTCCTGACTTTC CASSLGGSSGANVLTF
TRBJ2-7 - TRBV4-1 TRBD1 TGCGCCAGCAGCCAAGGTCCGCAGGGGGCGCAGTACGAGCAGTACTTC CASSQGPQGAQYEQYF
TRBJ2-2 - TRBV19 - TGTGCCAGCGTAACAGGGAGGGAGAACACCGGGGAGCTGTTTTTT CASVTGRENTGELFF
TRBJ2-2 - TRBV2 TRBD2 TGTGCCACTCCGGGACTAGCGGGGGATACCGGGGAGCTGTTTTTT CATPGLAGDTGELFF
TRBJ1-2 - TRBV19 - TGTGCCAGTAGTATCCCGAGATACGCGGCGAACTATGGCTACACCTTC CASSIPRYAANYGYTF